This T cell receptor (beta chain) comes out of a study of vaccination effects on CD4 cells after COVID-19. Whole-study context: Participants each got two BNT162b2 or mRNA-1273 vaccine doses. General observations from the study: Recruitment yielded few convalescent patients, and the study had no early post-infection timepoints.

With 5 bases removed from V and 2 bases from J, the gap between germline ends came to 10 bases. CDR1 is MNHNY and CDR2 is SVGAGI in the germline V gene (reference sequence). The CDR3 runs 14 residues. Assay: immunoSEQ multiplex PCR; the TCRdb copy retains only in-frame clones and omits some. This sample has 25,000 to 30,000 clones, with approximately 70% found just once. Antigen-specific CD4+ T cells were first expanded with viral peptide pools by the ViraFEST assay and only then sequenced. CD4+ T cell isolation took place after approximately ten days of culture. Vaccine recipients, nucleocapsid antibody negative, had no prior SARS-CoV-2 infection. They grew roughly 2 million PBMC in each well, adding approximately 10 IU/ml IL-2 and approximately 9.2 ug/ml peptides. Replacing half the medium with IL-2 medium was done on days 3 and 7. About this clone itself: Its target is unknown.

This sequence was found in a human donor who received a COVID-19 vaccine. Sequencing used CD4+ T cells from PBMCs cultured with HCoV-NL63 spike peptides, obtained before COVID-19 vaccination. J is TRBJ1-5 and V is TRBV6-6; D call uncertain. CDR3 protein: CASSLREGNQPQHF. As DNA, the CDR3 is TGTGCCAGCAGTCTTCGGGAAGGCAATCAGCCCCAGCATTTT.